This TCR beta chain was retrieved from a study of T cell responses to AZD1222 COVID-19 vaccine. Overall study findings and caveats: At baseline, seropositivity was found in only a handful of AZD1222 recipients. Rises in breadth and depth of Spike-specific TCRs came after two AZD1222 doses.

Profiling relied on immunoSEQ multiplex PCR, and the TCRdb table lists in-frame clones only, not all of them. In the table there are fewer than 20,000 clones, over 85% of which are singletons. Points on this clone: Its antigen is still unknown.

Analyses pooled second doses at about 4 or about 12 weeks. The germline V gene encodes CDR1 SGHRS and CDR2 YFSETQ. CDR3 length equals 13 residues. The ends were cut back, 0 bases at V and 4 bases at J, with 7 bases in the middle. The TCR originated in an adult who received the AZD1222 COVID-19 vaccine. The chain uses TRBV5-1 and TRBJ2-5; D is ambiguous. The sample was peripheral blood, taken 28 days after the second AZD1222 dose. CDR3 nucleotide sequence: TGCGCCAGCAGCTTGGGATCAGGAGAGACCCAGTACTTC. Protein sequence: CASSLGSGETQYF.